This entry describes one TCR beta chain. This clonotype was observed at least ten times. Its antigen is not yet known. Per-base qualities were not stored, and no clone one base away is much larger. This entry comes from a study of T cells in Graves' hyperthyroidism and ophthalmopathy (dated by TCRdb to between 2018 and 2021). Concerning the study at large: Peripheral blood was collected at initial diagnosis, before any treatment. To identify TCR V-J signatures that set the groups apart, the researchers used a discovery cohort of about a hundred patients, made up of under 45 with Graves' ophthalmopathy and 57 with stable Graves' hyperthyroidism. An independent validation cohort of 18 to 20 hyperthyroidism patients and over 15 patients who later progressed to ophthalmopathy tested prospective prediction of ophthalmopathy. The roughly 94 discovery patients were randomly divided into training and test sets at a 7:3 ratio. The study also compared thyroid tissue and blood T-cell repertoires from roughly six Graves' hyperthyroidism patients. After sampling, hyperthyroidism patients received methimazole starting at 30 mg daily, and ophthalmopathy patients received high-dose intravenous methylprednisolone. The paper describes TCR Vbeta CDR3 sequencing of 135 peripheral blood samples, made up of roughly 40 ophthalmopathy patients, 70 to 75 hyperthyroidism patients and some 17 progressor patients.

General study outcomes and caveats: During validation, the model predicted progression to ophthalmopathy a median of about 5.9 months ahead of onset, with approximately 71% sensitivity and around 73% specificity. Most expanded thyroid clonotypes (frequency above 0.001) were also detected in blood, suggesting blood repertoires may reflect thyroid immune responses. In cross-validation, a model built on a 13 V-J signature told ophthalmopathy apart from stable hyperthyroidism with under 90% sensitivity and around 84% specificity, and in testing the same model reached 80%/75%. Sample size was not statistically predetermined, and blinding of investigators to group allocation was not performed.

The TCR beta CDR3 regions were amplified from the RNA transcripts. A first-round RT-PCR of the TCR CDR3 used the HTBI primer set with the Qiagen OneStep RT-PCR kit. The libraries were constructed in a second round of multiplex PCR and then size-selected and purified. The libraries were sequenced on an Illumina HiSeq2000 using paired-end 100 bp reads. The original pipeline was this. SOAPnuke was used to process the raw data, throwing out any read that contained adapters or uncalled bases, had a mean Phred below 15, or lacked an exact constant-primer or identifier match. High-quality paired reads were merged using COPE v1.2.5, and each unique nucleotide sequence was defined as a clonotype. MiTCR v1.1 was used to align clonotypes to the IMGT TRBV, TRBD and TRBJ reference segments. The analysis was restricted to V-J combinations with a frequency above 0.0001, which together covered just over 98% of the repertoires. A TCS score was defined as the ratio of F50 (clonal expansion) to E x V (chaos), with BLOSUM62-based TCRdist applied between CDR3 peptides within each V-J. Welch's t-statistics and random forest reduced roughly 530 V-J features to under 15, which were used in a naive Bayes classifier (R e1071). The public reads were run again by TCRdb, first through fastp at Q25 and then through MiXCR, and only productive beta chains were kept. One record per CDR3 amino acid sequence lists the most common genes and DNA. It is TCRdb's table, rather than the study itself, that gives the V and J calls and clone size. This sample holds 370,000 or so distinct CDR3 sequences; more than 15% were observed only once. The biggest ten clones account for roughly 25% of the sample.

Hyperthyroidism patients were newly diagnosed, with disease duration under 2 months, and aged 18 to 65 years. The study excluded patients with uncontrolled infections, other autoimmune diseases, pregnancy or lactation. Diagnoses were based on clinical symptoms, serum thyroxine and TRAb, thyroid ultrasound and orbital computed tomography. For progressor patients, blood was drawn at the first diagnosis of hyperthyroidism, before any ophthalmopathy symptoms had appeared. PBMCs were separated from 8 to 10 ml of fresh peripheral blood using Ficoll-Paque density gradient centrifugation. Patients classed as progressors first received a Graves' hyperthyroidism diagnosis and then went on to develop ophthalmopathy during follow-up. Trizol reagent was used to extract total RNA, and RNA quality was then checked on an Agilent 2100 Bioanalyzer. Between the V and J ends, shortened by 2 bases and 4 bases respectively, the junction contains 13 bases. The germline V gene supplies CDR1 MNHEY and CDR2 SVGEGT. The CDR3 covers 15 residues, taking in both the cysteine and the phenylalanine. Only the CDR3 DNA stays, 45 bases, in frame from base 1.

The sequence joins TRBV6-2 or TRBV6-3 to TRBJ2-3, with TRBD2 as a weak D call on 6 bases. This clonotype was sampled from a woman under 30 with Graves' hyperthyroidism that later progressed to Graves' ophthalmopathy. Material: blood. The DNA reads as follows: TGTGCCAGCAGTTACACAGGCGGGATGGCAGATACGCAGTATTTT. It specifies CASSYTGGMADTQYF.